Listed here is a single TCR beta chain. Its specificity is not known. The data derive from a study of cytomegalovirus exposure and HLA in healthy donors. Study findings and constraints: Among the CMV-associated chains, three were confirmed in vitro as specific for CMV antigens.

With 60 Vbeta and 13 Jbeta primers, the PCR was carried out. TCRdb's copy holds only in-frame clones and misses some; the assay was immunoSEQ multiplex PCR. The sample carries 150,000 to 200,000 clones, around 80% recorded once. Input material: PBMCs. The clonotype comes from a man in his forties in good health and CMV-seronegative.

The CDR3 DNA reads as TGTGCCAGTAGTATAGCGGACAGTACCGGGCCTTTATACGGCTACACCTTC. This sequence encodes CASSIADSTGPLYGYTF. V is TRBV19 and J is TRBJ1-2; D may be TRBD1 (6 bases). Germline V gives CDR1 LNHDA, CDR2 SQIVND (reference sequence). Trimming took 1 base from V and 8 from J, leaving 23 bases between them. The CDR3 covers 17 residues.